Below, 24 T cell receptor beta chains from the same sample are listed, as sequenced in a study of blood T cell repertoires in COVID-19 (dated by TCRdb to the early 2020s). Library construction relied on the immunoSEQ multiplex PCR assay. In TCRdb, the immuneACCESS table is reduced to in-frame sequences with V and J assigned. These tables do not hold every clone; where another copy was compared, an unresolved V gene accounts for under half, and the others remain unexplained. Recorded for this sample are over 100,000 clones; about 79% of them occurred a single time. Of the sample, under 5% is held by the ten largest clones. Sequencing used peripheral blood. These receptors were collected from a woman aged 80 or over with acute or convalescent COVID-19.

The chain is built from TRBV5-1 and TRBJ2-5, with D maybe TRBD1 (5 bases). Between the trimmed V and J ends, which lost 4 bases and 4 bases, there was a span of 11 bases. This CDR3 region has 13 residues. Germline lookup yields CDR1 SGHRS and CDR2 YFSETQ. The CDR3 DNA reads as TGCGCCAGCAGCCAGACAGCTCCAGAGACCCAGTACTTC. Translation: CASSQTAPETQYF.

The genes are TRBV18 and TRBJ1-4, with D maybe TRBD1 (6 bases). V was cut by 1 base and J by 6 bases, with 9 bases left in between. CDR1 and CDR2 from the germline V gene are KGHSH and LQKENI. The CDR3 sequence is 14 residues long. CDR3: CASSPRSGDEKLFF. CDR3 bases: TGTGCCAGCTCACCACGGTCAGGGGATGAAAAACTGTTTTTT.

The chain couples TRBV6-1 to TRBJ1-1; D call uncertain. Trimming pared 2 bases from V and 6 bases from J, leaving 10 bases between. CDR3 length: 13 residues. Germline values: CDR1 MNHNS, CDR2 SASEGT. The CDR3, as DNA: TGTGCCAGCAGTGAACGGGAAAACGCTGAAGCTTTCTTT. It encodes CASSERENAEAFF.

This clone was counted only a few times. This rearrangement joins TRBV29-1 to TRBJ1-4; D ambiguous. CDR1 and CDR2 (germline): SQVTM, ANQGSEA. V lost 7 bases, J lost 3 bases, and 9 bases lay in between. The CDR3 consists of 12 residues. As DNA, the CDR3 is TGCAGCGCCGGGTTGGCTAATGAAAAACTGTTTTTT. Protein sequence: CSAGLANEKLFF.

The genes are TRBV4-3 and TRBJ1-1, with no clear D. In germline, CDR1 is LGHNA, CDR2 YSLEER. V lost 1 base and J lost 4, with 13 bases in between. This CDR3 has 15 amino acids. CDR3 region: CASSQVREVGTEAFF. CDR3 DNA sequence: TGCGCCAGCAGCCAAGTGCGGGAGGTGGGCACTGAAGCTTTCTTT.

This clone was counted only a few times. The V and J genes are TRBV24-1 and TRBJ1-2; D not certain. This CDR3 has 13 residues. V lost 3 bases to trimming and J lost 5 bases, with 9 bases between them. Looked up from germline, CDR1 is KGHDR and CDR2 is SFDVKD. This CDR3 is CATSDTTGYGYTF. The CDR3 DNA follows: TGTGCCACCAGTGATACTACGGGTTATGGCTACACCTTC.

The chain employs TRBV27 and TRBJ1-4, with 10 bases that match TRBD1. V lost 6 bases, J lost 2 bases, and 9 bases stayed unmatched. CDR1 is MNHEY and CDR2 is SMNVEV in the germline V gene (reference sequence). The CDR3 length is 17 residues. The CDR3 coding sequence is TGTGCCAGCAGCCTCAGGGGACAGGGGTTCACTAATGAAAAACTGTTTTTT. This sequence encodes CASSLRGQGFTNEKLFF.

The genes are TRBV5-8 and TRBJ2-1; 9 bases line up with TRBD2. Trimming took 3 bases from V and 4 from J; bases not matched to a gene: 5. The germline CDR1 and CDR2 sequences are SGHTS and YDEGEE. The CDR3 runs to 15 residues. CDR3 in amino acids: CASSSGTSLYNEQFF. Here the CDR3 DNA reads TGTGCCAGCAGCTCCGGGACTAGCCTATACAATGAGCAGTTCTTC.

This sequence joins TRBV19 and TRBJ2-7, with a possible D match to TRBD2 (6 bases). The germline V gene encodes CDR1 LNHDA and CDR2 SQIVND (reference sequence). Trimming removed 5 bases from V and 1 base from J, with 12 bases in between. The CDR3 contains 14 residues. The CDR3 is CASSVLAISYEQYF. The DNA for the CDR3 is TGTGCCAGTAGTGTCCTAGCGATTTCCTACGAGCAGTACTTC.

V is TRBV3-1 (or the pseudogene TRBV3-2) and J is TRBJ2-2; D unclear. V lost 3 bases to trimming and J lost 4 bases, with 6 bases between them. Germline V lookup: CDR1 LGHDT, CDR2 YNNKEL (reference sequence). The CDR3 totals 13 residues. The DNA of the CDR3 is TGTGCCAGCAGCCAGTCTAGCACCGGGGAGCTGTTTTTT. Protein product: CASSQSSTGELFF.

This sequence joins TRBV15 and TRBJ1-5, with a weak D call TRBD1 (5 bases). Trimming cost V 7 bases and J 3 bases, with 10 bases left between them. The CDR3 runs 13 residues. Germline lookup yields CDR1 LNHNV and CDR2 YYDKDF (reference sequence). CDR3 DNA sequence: TGTGCCACCACAAGACAGCACAATCAGCCCCAGCATTTT. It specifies CATTRQHNQPQHF.

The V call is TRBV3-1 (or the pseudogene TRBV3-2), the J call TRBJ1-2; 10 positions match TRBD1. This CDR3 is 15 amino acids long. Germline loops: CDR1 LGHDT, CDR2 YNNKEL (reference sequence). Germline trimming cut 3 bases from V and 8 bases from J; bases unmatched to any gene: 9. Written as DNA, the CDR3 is TGTGCCAGCAGCCATCATTTTGACAGGGGGCAAGGCTACACCTTC. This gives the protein CASSHHFDRGQGYTF.

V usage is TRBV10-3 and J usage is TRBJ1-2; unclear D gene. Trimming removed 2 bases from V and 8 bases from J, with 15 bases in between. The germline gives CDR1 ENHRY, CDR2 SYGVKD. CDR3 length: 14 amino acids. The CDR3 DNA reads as TGTGCCATCAGTGAGGGCCGGGGTCGAGTCGGCTACACCTTC. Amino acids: CAISEGRGRVGYTF.

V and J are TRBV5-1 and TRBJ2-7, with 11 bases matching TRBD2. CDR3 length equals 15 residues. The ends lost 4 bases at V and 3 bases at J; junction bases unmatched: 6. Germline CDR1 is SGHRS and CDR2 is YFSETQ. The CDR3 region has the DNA TGCGCCAGCAGCCTAACTAGCGGGAGTTACTACGAGCAGTACTTC. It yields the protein CASSLTSGSYYEQYF. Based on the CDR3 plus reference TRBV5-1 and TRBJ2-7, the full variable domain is KAGVTQTPRYLIKTRGQQVTLSCSPISGHRSVSWYQQTPGQGLQFLFEYFSETQRNKGNFPGRFSGRQFSNSRSEMNVSTLELGDSALYLCASSLTSGSYYEQYFGPGTRLTVT.

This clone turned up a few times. CDR3 in DNA: TGCGCCAGCAGCCAAGTGCCGGGAGGCACTGAAGCTTTCTTT. It codes for CASSQVPGGTEAFF. The chain is built from TRBV4-3 and TRBJ1-1; no definite D call. This CDR3 has 14 residues. Germline lookup yields CDR1 LGHNA and CDR2 YSLEER. V was clipped by 1 base and J by 4 bases, with 10 bases between them.

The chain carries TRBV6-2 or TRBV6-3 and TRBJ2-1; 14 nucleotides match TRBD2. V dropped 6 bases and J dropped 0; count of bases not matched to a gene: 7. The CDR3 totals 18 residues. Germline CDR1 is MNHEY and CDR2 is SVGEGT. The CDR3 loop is CASSTWGTSGSSYNEQFF. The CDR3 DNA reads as TGTGCCAGCAGCACGTGGGGGACTAGCGGGAGCTCCTACAATGAGCAGTTCTTC.

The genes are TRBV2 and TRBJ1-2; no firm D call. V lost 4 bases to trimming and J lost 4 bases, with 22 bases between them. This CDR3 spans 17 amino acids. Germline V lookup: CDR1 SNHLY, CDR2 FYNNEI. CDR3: CASSGAEGANVIYGYTF. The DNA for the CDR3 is TGTGCCAGCAGTGGAGCGGAGGGCGCTAATGTAATCTATGGCTACACCTTC.

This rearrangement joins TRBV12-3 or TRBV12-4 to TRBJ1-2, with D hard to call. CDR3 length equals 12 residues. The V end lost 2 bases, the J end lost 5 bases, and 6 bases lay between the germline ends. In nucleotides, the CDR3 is TGTGCCAGCAGTTTATCGGAGTATGGCTACACCTTC. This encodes CASSLSEYGYTF.

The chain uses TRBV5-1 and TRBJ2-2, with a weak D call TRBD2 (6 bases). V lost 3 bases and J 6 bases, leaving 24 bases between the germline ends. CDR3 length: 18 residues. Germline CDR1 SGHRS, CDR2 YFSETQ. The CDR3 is CASSWGTLAEVRPGELFF. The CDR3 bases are TGCGCCAGCAGCTGGGGGACTTTAGCGGAGGTGAGACCCGGGGAGCTGTTTTTT.

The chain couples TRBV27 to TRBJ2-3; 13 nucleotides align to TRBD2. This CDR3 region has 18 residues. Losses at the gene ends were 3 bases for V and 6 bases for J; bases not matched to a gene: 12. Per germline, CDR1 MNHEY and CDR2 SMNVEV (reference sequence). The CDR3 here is CASSFPQTSGRRLDTQYF. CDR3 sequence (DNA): TGTGCCAGCAGTTTCCCTCAGACTAGCGGGAGGAGATTGGATACGCAGTATTTT.

The CDR3, as DNA: TGTGCCAGCAGCTTGCGGACTAGCGGGGAGCAGTACTTC. Its translation is CASSLRTSGEQYF. The chain uses TRBV5-6 and TRBJ2-7; 11 positions agree with TRBD2. Germline loops: CDR1 SGHDT, CDR2 YYEEEE. The V and J ends lost 1 base and 7 bases, in that order; junction bases with no gene match: 1. The CDR3 totals 13 residues.

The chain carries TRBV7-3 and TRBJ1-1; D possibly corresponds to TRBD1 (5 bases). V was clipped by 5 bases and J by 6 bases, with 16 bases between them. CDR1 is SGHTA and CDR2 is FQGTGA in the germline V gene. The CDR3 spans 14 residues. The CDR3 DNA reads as TGTGCCAGCAGCCAGGGATATACCGCTTCTGAAGCTTTCTTT. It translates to CASSQGYTASEAFF.

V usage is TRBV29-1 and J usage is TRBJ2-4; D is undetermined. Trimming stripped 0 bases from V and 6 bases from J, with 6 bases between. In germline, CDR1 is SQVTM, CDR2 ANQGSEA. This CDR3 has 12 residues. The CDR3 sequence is CSVEDLGNIQYF. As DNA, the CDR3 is TGCAGCGTTGAAGATCTCGGAAACATTCAGTACTTC.

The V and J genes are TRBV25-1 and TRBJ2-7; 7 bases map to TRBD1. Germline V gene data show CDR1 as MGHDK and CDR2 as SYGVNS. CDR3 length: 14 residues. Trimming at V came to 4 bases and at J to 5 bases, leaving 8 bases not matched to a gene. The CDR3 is CASSGRGQVDEQYF. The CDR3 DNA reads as TGTGCCAGCAGTGGCCGCGGACAGGTCGACGAGCAGTACTTC.